Here is one T cell receptor (beta chain) with its context. The V gene's germline CDR1 is MNHEY and CDR2 SVGEGT. The germline V and J ends were trimmed by 5 bases and 4 bases, with 9 bases remaining between them. This CDR3 comprises 13 residues. These data are taken from a study of blood T cell repertoires in COVID-19. Whole-study context: Acute and convalescent COVID-19 specimens originated in the United States, Italy and Spain. Sources were T cells, B-cell-depleted T cells, or PBMCs; the material itself was cDNA or gDNA.

Original methodology: Quantification of nucleated cells was approximated via reference gene primer amplification. TCRdb's table, derived via immunoSEQ multiplex PCR, lists solely in-frame clones and lacks some. That table is the source of V, J and clone size, and D and trimming were worked out from the DNA. The sample shows 150,000 or so clones, approximately 87% of them seen only once. The sequenced material came from peripheral blood. The TCR comes from a woman in her sixties or seventies with acute or convalescent COVID-19. The chain carries TRBV6-2 or TRBV6-3 and TRBJ2-1, with D possibly being TRBD2 (6 bases). CDR3 protein: CASSAGYYNEQFF. The CDR3 bases are TGTGCCAGCAGTGCGGGGTATTACAATGAGCAGTTCTTC.